Given below is one TCR beta chain in context. The entry originates in a study of sequential checkpoint blockade in melanoma. Turning to the study itself: Arm A got nivolumab then ipilimumab; arm B the reverse, 1:1.

Only in-frame clones appear in the TCRdb table, and some are missing; sequencing was by immunoSEQ multiplex PCR. The repertoire holds approximately 7,700 clones, roughly three fifths seen once, with around 17% in the top ten. The CDR3 length is 15 residues. The V gene's germline CDR1 is LNHDA and CDR2 SQIVND (reference sequence). The junction had 8 bases not matched to a gene; V was cut back by 1 base and J by 6 bases. The treatment denotes: randomized to nivolumab then ipilimumab (arm A) or the reverse (arm B). Live CD3+CD8+ CD19− CD56− cells were sorted from PBMCs. The clonotype originates from a human donor with melanoma. This chain joins TRBV19 and TRBJ2-7; 8 nucleotides match TRBD2. The sample in question was CD8+ T cells sorted from blood (inferred from file names), obtained from a patient given nivolumab and ipilimumab in sequence. The DNA for the CDR3 is TGTGCCAGTAGTATAGTCGGCGGGGGGCCAGGCGAGCAGTACTTC. Translation: CASSIVGGGPGEQYF.